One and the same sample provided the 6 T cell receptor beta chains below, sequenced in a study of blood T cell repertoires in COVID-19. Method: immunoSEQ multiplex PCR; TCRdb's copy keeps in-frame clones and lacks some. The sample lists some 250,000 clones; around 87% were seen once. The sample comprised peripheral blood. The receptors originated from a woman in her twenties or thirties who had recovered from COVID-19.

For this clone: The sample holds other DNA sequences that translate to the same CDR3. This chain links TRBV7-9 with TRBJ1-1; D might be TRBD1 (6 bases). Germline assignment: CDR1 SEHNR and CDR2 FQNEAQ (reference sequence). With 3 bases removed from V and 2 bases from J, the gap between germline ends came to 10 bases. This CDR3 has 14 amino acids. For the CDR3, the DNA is TGTGCCAGCAGCTTTCAGGGGAGTAACACTGAAGCTTTCTTT. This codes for CASSFQGSNTEAFF.

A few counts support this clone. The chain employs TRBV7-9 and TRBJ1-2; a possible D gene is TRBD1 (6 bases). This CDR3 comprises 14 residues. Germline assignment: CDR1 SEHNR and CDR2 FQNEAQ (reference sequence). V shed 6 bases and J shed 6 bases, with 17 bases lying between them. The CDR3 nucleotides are TGTGCCAGCAGATGGAAGGGGGACGGGCATGGCTACACCTTC. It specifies CASRWKGDGHGYTF.

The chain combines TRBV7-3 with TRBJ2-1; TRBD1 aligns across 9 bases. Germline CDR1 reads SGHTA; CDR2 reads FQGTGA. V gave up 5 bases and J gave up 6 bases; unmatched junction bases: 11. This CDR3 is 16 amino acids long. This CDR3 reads CASSINRGRSGNEQFF. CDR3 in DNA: TGTGCCAGCAGCATTAACAGGGGGCGGTCTGGCAATGAGCAGTTCTTC.

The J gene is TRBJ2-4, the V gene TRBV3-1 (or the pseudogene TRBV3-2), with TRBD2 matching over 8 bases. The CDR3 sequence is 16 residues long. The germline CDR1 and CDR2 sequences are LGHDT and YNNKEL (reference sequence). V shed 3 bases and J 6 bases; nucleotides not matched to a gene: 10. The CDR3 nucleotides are TGTGCCAGCAGCCAGTTACCGGGACTAGGGTTAAACATTCAGTACTTC. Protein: CASSQLPGLGLNIQYF.

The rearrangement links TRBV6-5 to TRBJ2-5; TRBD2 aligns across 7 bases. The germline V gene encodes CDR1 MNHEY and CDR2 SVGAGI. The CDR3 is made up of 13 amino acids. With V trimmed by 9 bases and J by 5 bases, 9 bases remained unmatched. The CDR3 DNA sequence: TGTGCCAGGGGCGGGGGTTTTCCCGAGACCCAGTACTTC. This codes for CARGGGFPETQYF.

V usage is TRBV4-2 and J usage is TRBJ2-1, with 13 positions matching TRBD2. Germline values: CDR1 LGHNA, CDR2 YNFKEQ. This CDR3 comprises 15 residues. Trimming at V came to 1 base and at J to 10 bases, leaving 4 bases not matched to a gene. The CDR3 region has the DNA TGTGCCAGCAGCCAAGTTGGACTAGCGGGAGTCGAGCAGTTCTTC. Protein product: CASSQVGLAGVEQFF.